This TCR beta chain was recovered during a study of blood T cell repertoires in COVID-19. Study-wide background: COVID-19 samples collected from the United States, Italy and Spain covered acute and convalescent phases. PBMCs, B-cell-depleted T cells, or T cells provided the cDNA or gDNA that made up the material.

CDR1 and CDR2 from the germline V gene are SGHAT and FQNNGV. CDR3 length: 17 residues. Trimming removed 3 bases from V and 0 bases from J, with 15 bases in between. The method was immunoSEQ multiplex PCR; TCRdb's version includes in-frame clones alone and lacks a portion of them. The data show roughly 120,000 clones, with over 60% seen just once and 3.5% to 5% held by the top ten. This clone was detected once. The clonotype originates from a human donor in a cohort sampled during active or convalescent COVID-19. V usage is TRBV11-2 and J usage is TRBJ2-1, with D perhaps TRBD2 (6 bases). Source material: peripheral blood. CDR3 DNA: TGTGCCAGCAGCTTGTATACGAGCGGGTCCTCCTACAATGAGCAGTTCTTC. This sequence encodes CASSLYTSGSSYNEQFF.